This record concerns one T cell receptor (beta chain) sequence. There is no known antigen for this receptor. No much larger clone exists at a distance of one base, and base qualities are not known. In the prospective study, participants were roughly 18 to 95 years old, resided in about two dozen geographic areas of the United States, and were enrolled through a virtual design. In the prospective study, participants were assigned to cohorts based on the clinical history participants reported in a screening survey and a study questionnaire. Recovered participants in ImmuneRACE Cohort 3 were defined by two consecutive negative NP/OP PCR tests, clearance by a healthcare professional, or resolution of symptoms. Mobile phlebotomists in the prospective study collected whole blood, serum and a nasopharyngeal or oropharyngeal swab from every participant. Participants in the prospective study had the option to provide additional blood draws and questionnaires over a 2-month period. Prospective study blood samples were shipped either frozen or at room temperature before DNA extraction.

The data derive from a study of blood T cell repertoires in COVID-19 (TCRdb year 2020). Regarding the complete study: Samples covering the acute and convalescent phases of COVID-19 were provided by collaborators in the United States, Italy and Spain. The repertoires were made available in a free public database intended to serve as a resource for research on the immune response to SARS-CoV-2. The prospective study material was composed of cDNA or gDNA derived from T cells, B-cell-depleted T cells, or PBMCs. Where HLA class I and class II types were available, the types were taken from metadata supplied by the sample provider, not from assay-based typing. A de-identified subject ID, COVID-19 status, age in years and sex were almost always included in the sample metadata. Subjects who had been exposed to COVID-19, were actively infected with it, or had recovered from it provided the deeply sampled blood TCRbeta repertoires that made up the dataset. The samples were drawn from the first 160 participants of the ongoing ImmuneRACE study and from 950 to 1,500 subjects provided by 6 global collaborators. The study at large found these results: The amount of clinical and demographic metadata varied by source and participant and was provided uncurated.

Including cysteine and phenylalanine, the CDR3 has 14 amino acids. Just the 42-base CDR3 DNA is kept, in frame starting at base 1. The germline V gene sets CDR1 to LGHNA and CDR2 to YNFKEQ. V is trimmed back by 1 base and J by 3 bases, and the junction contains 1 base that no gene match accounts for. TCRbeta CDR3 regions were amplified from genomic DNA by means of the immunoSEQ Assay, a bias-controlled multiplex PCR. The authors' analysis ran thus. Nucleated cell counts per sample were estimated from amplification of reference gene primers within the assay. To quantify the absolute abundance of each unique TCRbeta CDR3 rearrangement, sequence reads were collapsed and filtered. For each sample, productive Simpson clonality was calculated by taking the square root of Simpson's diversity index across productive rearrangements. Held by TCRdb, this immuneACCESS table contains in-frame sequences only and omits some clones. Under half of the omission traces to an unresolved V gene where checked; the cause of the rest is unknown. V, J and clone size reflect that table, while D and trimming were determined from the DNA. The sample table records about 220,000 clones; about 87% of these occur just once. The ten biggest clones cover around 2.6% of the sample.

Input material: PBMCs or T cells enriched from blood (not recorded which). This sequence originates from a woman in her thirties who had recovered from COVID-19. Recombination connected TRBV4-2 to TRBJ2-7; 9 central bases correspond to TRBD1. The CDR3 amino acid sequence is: CASSQADRGYEQYF. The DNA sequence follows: TGTGCCAGCAGCCAAGCGGACAGGGGCTACGAGCAGTACTTC.